The TCR beta chain described here comes from a study of T-cell memory formation after mild COVID-19. Study-wide findings and caveats: Most CD4+ clones that shrank were in CM and EM, while CD8+ ones turned up in EMRA. The SARS-CoV-2 specificity of second-wave clones reaching peak at day 37 remained unverified.

A note on this clonotype: Its cognate antigen is unknown.

The V gene's germline CDR1 is SGDLS and CDR2 YYNGEE. V was pared by 0 bases and J by 4 bases, with 11 bases between. The CDR3 totals 15 residues. MiXCR was run by TCRdb on the 5' RACE reads, yielding one entry per CDR3 protein. This table holds some 290,000 distinct CDR3 sequences, under 20% found once. The sample was PBMCs or a T cell subset sorted from them (not recorded which). J is TRBJ2-1 and V is TRBV9; D may correspond to TRBD1 or TRBD2 (5 bases each). The sequence derives from a young man who had mild COVID-19 (a few samples of this study predate the infection). Cell type and time point are not known. The CDR3 DNA is TGTGCCAGCAGCGTAGGGGGGAGTGTGTACAATGAGCAGTTCTTC. Translating it yields CASSVGGSVYNEQFF.